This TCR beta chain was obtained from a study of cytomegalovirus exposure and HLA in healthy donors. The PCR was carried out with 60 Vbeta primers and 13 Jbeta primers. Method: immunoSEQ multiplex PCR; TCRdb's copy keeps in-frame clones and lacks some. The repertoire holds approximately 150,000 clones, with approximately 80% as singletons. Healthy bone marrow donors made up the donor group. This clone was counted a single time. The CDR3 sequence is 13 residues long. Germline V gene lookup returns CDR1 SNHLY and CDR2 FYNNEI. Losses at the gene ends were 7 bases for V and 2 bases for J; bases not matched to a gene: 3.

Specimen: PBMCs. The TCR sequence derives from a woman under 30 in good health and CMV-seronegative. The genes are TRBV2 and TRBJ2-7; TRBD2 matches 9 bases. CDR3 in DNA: TGTGCCAGCACGACTAGCGGAACCTACGAGCAGTACTTC. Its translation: CASTTSGTYEQYF.